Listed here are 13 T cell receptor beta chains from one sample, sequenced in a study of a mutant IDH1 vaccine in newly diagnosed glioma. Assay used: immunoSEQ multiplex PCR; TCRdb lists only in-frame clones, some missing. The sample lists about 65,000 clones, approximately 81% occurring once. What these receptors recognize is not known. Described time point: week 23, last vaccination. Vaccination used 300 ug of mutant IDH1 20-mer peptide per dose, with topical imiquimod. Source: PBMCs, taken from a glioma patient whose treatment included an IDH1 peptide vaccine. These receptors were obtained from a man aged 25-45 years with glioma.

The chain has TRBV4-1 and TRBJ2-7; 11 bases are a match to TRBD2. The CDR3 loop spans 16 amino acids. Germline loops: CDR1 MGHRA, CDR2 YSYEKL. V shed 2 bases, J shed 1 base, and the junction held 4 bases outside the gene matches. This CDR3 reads CASSQSLAGGSYEQYF. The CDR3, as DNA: TGCGCCAGCAGCCAATCCCTAGCGGGGGGTTCCTACGAGCAGTACTTC.

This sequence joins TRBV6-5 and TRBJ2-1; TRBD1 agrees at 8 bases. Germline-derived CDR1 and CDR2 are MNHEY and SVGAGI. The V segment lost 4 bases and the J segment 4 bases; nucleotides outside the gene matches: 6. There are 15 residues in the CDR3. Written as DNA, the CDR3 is TGTGCCAGCAGTTTAAGACAGGGGCAATACAATGAGCAGTTCTTC. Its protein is CASSLRQGQYNEQFF.

CDR3 DNA sequence: TGCGCCAGCAGCACCGGGACGGGAGAATGGACCGGGGAGCTGTTTTTT. This encodes CASSTGTGEWTGELFF. The chain recombines TRBV5-1 with TRBJ2-2; D is perhaps TRBD2 (6 bases). Germline CDR1 SGHRS, CDR2 YFSETQ. The CDR3 contains 16 residues. Trimming removed 4 bases from V and 5 bases from J, with 18 bases in between. The whole variable domain, filled in from reference TRBV5-1 and TRBJ2-2, reads KAGVTQTPRYLIKTRGQQVTLSCSPISGHRSVSWYQQTPGQGLQFLFEYFSETQRNKGNFPGRFSGRQFSNSRSEMNVSTLELGDSALYLCASSTGTGEWTGELFFGEGSRLTVL.

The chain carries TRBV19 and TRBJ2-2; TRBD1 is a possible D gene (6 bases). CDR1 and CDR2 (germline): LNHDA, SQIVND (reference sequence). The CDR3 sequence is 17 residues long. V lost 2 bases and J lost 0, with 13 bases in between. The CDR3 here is CASSISPTGTNTGELFF. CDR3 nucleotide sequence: TGTGCCAGTAGTATATCTCCCACAGGGACGAACACCGGGGAGCTGTTTTTT.

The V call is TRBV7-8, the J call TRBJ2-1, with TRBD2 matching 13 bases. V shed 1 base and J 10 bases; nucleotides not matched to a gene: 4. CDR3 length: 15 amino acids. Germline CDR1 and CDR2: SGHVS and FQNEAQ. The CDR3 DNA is TGTGCCAGCAGCTTAGGACTAGCGGGGGGTGGAGAGCAGTTCTTC. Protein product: CASSLGLAGGGEQFF.

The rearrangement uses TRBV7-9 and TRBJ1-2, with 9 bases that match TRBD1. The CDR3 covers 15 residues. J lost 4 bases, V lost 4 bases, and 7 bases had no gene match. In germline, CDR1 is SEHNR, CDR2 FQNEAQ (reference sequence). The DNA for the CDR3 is TGTGCCAGCAGCTCGTCGACAGGGGGGGTCTATGGCTACACCTTC. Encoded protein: CASSSSTGGVYGYTF.

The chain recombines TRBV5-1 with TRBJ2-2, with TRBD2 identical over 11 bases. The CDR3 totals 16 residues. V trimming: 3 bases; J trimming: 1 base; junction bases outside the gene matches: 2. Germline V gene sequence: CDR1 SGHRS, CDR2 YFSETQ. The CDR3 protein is CASSSGLAGNTGELFF. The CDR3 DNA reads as TGCGCCAGCAGCTCCGGACTAGCGGGGAACACCGGGGAGCTGTTTTTT.

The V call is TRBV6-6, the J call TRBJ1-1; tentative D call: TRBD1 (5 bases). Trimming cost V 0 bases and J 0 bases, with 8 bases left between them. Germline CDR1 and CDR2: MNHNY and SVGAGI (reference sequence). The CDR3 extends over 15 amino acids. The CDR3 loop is CASSYSDKMNTEAFF. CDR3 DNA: TGTGCCAGCAGTTACTCGGACAAAATGAACACTGAAGCTTTCTTT.

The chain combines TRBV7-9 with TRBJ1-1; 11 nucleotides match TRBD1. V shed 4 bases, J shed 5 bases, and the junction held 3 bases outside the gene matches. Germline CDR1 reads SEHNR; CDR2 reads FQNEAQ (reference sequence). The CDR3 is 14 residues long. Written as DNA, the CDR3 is TGTGCCAGCAGCTGGACAGGGGGCGCGACTGAAGCTTTCTTT. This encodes CASSWTGGATEAFF.

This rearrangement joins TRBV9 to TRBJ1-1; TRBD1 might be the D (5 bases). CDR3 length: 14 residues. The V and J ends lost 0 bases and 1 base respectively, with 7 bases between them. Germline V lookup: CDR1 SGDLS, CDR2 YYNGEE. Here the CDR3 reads CASSVGGTNTEAFF. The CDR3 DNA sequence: TGTGCCAGCAGCGTAGGGGGCACGAACACTGAAGCTTTCTTT. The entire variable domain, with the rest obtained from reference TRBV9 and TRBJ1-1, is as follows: DSGVTQTPKHLITATGQRVTLRCSPRSGDLSVYWYQQSLDQGLQFLIQYYNGEERAKGNILERFSAQQFPDLHSELNLSSLELGDSALYFCASSVGGTNTEAFFGQGTRLTVV.

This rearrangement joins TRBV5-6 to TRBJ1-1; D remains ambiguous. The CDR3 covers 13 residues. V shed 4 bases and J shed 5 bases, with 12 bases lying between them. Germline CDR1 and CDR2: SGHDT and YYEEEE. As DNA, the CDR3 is TGTGCCAGCAGCCCTCTTCTCGGGACTGAAGCTTTCTTT. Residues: CASSPLLGTEAFF. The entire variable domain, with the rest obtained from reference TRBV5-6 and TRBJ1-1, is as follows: DAGVTQSPTHLIKTRGQQVTLRCSPKSGHDTVSWYQQALGQGPQFIFQYYEEEERQRGNFPDRFSGHQFPNYSSELNVNALLLGDSALYLCASSPLLGTEAFFGQGTRLTVV.

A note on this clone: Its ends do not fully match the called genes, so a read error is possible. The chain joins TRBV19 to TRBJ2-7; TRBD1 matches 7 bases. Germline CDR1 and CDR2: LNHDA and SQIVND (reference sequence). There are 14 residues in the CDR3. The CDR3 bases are TGTGCCAGTAGTAGCCGGGACAGTGTAGACGAGCAGTGCTTC. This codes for CASSSRDSVDEQCF.

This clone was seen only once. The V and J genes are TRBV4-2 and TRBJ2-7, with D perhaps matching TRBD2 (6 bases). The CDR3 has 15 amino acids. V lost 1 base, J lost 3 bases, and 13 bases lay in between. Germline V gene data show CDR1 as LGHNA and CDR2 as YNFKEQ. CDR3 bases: TGTGCCAGCAGCCAAGGTGCGGGACCAGTCTACGAGCAGTACTTC. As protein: CASSQGAGPVYEQYF.